This is a list of T cell receptor beta chains from one sample in a study of blood T cell repertoires in COVID-19. Sequenced by immunoSEQ multiplex PCR; TCRdb stores in-frame clones only, minus some. This repertoire shows 120,000 or so clones, roughly 90% found once; its top ten account for around 3.8%. The sample was peripheral blood. Receptors originate from a man aged 45 to 65 with active COVID-19. Both conserved end residues are part of each CDR3. D genes are given only for firm matches. Not all rows give a size; the values are once, few, many and, for expanded clones, a class.

J: TRBJ2-3; size: .; V: TRBV18; D: TRBD1; DNA: TGTGCCAGCTCGACAGGGGGCGTTGCAGATACGCAGTATTTT; CDR3: CASSTGGVADTQYF
J: TRBJ2-7; size: .; V: TRBV12-3/TRBV12-4; D: TRBD2; DNA: TGTGCCAGCAGTTTAGGGACTAGCGACGAGCAGTACTTC; CDR3: CASSLGTSDEQYF
J: TRBJ2-2; size: .; V: TRBV11-2; D: .; DNA: TGTGCCAGCAGCCCAAGACTCCCCAGCACCGGGGAGCTGTTTTTT; CDR3: CASSPRLPSTGELFF
J: TRBJ1-2; size: .; V: TRBV19; D: TRBD1; DNA: TGTGCCAGTAGTGCCCGGGGACAGGAAGTAGCCTATGGCTACACCTTC; CDR3: CASSARGQEVAYGYTF
J: TRBJ1-4; size: .; V: TRBV30; D: .; DNA: TGTGCCTGGAGTTGGGCAGGGCCATTTTTGGGACTGTTTTTT; CDR3: CAWSWAGPFLGLFF
J: TRBJ2-1; size: .; V: TRBV10-3; D: TRBD1; DNA: TGTGCCATCGGGACAGAGATAACCCCCCCCTCCTACAATGAGCAGTTCTTC; CDR3: CAIGTEITPPSYNEQFF
J: TRBJ2-5; size: .; V: TRBV19; D: TRBD1; DNA: TGTGCCAGTAGTAACAGGGGGGAGATCCAGTACTTC; CDR3: CASSNRGEIQYF
J: TRBJ2-3; size: .; V: TRBV6-5; D: .; DNA: TGTGCCAGCAGTTACTCCGGCGGCGGGCGAGATACGCAGTATTTT; CDR3: CASSYSGGGRDTQYF
J: TRBJ1-6; size: once; V: TRBV3-1/TRBV3-2; D: TRBD1; DNA: TGTGCCAGCAGCCTGGGACAGGGGTTTAATTCACCCCTCCACTTT; CDR3: CASSLGQGFNSPLHF
J: TRBJ2-1; size: .; V: TRBV29-1; D: .; DNA: TGCAGCGCCCTAGCGCTCGGGACCTACAATGAGCAGTTCTTC; CDR3: CSALALGTYNEQFF
J: TRBJ2-6; size: .; V: TRBV6-1; D: .; DNA: TGTGCCAGCAGTGAAGACAGCTCTGGGGCCAACGTCCTGACTTTC; CDR3: CASSEDSSGANVLTF
J: TRBJ1-1; size: .; V: TRBV2; D: TRBD1; DNA: TGTGCCAGCAAGGGGACAGGAGTGTACACTGAAGCTTTCTTT; CDR3: CASKGTGVYTEAFF
J: TRBJ2-1; size: .; V: TRBV15; D: TRBD1; DNA: TGTGCCACCAGCAGGACAGGGGGCGCTTGGGTGAATGAGCAGTTCTTC; CDR3: CATSRTGGAWVNEQFF
J: TRBJ2-1; size: once; V: TRBV21-1; D: .; DNA: TGTGCCAGCAGCAAAGTGCGGGTAGGGCCCTACAATGAGCAGTTCTTC; CDR3: CASSKVRVGPYNEQFF
J: TRBJ2-1; size: once; V: TRBV6-6; D: .; DNA: TGTGCCAGCCGGCGGGCCCTGGGGAATGAGCAGTTCTTC; CDR3: CASRRALGNEQFF
J: TRBJ1-1; size: .; V: TRBV7-9; D: .; DNA: TGTGCCAGCAGCTTAGGCAGGGCGAACACTGAAGCTTTCTTT; CDR3: CASSLGRANTEAFF
J: TRBJ2-1; size: .; V: TRBV24-1; D: .; DNA: TGTGCCACCGCCTCCGGGAGATACAATGAGCAGTTCTTC; CDR3: CATASGRYNEQFF
J: TRBJ2-4; size: .; V: TRBV27; D: .; DNA: TGTGCCAGCAGTTTAACGGTCAAAAACATTCAGTACTTC; CDR3: CASSLTVKNIQYF
J: TRBJ2-5; size: .; V: TRBV5-1; D: .; DNA: TGCGCCAGCAGCTTTCGACAGGGAGGAGAGACCCAGTACTTC; CDR3: CASSFRQGGETQYF
J: TRBJ1-4; size: .; V: TRBV19; D: .; DNA: TGTGCCAGCAGAATGGGGGGAGTAGGAGAAAAACTGTTTTTT; CDR3: CASRMGGVGEKLFF
J: TRBJ2-3; size: .; V: TRBV28; D: TRBD2; DNA: TGTGCCAGCAGTGTCGGGGGGAGCGGGAGAGTCAGCGATACGCAGTATTTT; CDR3: CASSVGGSGRVSDTQYF
J: TRBJ1-3; size: .; V: TRBV18; D: .; DNA: TGTGCCAGCTCAACGAACAGGGTTGACACCATATATTTT; CDR3: CASSTNRVDTIYF
J: TRBJ2-1; size: .; V: TRBV19; D: TRBD1; DNA: TGTGCCAGTAGCGCCGGGACAGGGGATTTGTATGAGCAGTTCTTC; CDR3: CASSAGTGDLYEQFF